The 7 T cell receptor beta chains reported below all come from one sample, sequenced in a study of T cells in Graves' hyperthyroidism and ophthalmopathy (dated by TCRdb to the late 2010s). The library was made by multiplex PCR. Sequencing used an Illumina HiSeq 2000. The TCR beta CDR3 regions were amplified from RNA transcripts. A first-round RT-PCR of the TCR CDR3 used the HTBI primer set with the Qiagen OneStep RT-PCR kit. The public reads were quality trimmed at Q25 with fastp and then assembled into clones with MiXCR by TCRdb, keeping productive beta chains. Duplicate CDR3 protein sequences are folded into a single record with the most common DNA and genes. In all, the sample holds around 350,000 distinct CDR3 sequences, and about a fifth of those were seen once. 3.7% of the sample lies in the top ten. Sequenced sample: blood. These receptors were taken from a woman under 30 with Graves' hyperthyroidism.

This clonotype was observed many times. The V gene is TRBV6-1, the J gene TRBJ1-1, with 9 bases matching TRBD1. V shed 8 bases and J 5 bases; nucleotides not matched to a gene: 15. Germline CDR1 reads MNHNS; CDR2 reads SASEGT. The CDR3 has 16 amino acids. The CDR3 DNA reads TGTGCCAGCGGTACAGGGGGCGCCCCCAGACGTACTGAAGCTTTCTTT. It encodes CASGTGGAPRRTEAFF.

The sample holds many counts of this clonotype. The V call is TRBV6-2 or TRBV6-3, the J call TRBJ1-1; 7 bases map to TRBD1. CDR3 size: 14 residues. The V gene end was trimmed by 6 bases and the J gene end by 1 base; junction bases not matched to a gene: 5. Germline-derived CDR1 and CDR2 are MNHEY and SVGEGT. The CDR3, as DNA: TGTGCCAGCAGACACACAGGGGCGAACACTGAAGCTTTCTTT. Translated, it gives CASRHTGANTEAFF.

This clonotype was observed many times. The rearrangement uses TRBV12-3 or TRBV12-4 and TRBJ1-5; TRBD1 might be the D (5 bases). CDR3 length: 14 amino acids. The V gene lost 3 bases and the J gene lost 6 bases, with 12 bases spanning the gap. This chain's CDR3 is CASSFKVRGQPQHF. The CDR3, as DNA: TGTGCCAGCAGTTTCAAGGTTAGGGGTCAGCCCCAGCATTTT.

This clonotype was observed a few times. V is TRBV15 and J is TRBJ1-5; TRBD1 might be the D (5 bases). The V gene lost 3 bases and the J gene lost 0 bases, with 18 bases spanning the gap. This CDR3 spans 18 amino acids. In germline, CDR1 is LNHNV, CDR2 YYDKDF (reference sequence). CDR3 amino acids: CATSRAPRWGDSNQPQHF. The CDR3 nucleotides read TGTGCCACCAGCAGGGCCCCCCGGTGGGGGGATAGCAATCAGCCCCAGCATTTT.

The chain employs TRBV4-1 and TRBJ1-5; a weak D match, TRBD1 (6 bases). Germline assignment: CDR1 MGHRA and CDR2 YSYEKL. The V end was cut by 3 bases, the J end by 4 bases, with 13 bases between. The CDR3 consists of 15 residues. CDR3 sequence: CASSQVQGWNQPQHF. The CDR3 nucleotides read TGCGCCAGCAGCCAGGTTCAGGGGTGGAATCAGCCCCAGCATTTT.

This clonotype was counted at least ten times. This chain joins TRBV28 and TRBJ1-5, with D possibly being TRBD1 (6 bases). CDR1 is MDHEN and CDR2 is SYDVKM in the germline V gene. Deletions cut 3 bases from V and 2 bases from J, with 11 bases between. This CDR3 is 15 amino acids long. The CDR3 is CASSFTGYRNQPQHF. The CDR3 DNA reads TGTGCCAGCAGTTTCACAGGGTACCGCAATCAGCCCCAGCATTTT.

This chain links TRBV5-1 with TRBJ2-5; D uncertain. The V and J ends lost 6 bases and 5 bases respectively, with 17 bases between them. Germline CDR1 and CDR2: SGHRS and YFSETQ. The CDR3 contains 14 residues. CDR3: CASTGPNQRETQYF. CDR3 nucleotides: TGCGCCAGCACCGGACCGAATCAGAGGGAGACCCAGTACTTC.